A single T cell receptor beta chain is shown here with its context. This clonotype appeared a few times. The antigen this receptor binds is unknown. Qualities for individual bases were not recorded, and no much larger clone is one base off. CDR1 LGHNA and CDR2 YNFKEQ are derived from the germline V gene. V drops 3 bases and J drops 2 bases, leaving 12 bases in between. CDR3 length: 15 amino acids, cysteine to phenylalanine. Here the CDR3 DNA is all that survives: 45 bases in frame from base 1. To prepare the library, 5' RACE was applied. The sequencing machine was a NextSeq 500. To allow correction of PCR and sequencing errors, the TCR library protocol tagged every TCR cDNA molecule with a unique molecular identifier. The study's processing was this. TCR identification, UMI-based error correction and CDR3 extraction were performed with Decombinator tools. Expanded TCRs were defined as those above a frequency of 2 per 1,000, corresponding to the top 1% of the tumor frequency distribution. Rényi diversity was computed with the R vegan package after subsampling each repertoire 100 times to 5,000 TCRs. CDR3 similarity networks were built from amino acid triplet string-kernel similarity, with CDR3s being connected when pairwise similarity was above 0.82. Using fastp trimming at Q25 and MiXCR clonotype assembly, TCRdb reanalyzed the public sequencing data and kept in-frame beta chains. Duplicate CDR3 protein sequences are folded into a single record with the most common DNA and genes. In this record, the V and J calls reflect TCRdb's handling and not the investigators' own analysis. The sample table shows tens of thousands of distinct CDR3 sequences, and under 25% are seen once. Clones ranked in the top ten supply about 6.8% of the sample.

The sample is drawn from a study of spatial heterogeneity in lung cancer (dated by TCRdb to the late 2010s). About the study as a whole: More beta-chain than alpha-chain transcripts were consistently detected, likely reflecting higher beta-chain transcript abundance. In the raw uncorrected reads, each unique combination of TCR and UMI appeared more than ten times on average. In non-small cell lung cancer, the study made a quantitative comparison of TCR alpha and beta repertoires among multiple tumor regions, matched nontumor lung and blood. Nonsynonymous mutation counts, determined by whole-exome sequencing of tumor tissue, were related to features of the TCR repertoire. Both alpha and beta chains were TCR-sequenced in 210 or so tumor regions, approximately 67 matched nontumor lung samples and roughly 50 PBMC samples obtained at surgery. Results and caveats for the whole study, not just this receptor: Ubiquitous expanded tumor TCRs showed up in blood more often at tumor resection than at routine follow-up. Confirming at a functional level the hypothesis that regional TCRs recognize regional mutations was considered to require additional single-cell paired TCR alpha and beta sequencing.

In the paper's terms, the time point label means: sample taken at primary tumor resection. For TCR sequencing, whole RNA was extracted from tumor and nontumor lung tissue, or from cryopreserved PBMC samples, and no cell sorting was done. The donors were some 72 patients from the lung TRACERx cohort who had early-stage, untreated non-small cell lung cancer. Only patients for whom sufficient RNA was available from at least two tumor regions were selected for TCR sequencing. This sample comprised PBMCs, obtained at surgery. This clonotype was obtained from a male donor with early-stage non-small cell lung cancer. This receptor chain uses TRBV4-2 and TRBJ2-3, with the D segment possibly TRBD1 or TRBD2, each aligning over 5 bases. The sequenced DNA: TGTGCCAGCAGCCACCCGGGACGCCTCACAGATACGCAGTATTTT. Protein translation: CASSHPGRLTDTQYF.